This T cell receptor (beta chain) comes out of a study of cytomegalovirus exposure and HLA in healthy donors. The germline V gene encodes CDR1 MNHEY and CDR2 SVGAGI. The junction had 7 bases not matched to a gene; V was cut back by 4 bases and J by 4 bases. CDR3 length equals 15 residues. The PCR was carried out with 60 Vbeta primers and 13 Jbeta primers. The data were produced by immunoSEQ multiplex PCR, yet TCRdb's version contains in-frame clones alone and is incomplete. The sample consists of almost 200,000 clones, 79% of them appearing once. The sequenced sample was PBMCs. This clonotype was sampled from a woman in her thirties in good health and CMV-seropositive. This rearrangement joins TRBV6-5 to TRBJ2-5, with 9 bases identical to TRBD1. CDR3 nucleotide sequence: TGTGCCAGCAGTTTGGACAGGGGAACAAGAGAGACCCAGTACTTC. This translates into CASSLDRGTRETQYF.